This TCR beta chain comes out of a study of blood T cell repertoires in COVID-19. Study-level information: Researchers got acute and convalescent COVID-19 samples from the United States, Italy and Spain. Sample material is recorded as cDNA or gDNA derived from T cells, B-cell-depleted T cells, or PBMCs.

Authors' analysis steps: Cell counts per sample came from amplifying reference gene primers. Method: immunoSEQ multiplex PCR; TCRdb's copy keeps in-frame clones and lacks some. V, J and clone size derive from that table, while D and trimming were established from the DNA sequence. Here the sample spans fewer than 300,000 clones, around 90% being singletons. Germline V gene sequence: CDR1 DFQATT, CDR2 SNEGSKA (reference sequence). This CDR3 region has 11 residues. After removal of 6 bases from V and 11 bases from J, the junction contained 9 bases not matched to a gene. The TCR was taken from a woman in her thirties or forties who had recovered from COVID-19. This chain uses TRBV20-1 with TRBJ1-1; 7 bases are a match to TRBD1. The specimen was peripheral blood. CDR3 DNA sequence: TGCAGTGCCCAGGGGGGCGGGAAGGCTTTCTTT. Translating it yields CSAQGGGKAFF.